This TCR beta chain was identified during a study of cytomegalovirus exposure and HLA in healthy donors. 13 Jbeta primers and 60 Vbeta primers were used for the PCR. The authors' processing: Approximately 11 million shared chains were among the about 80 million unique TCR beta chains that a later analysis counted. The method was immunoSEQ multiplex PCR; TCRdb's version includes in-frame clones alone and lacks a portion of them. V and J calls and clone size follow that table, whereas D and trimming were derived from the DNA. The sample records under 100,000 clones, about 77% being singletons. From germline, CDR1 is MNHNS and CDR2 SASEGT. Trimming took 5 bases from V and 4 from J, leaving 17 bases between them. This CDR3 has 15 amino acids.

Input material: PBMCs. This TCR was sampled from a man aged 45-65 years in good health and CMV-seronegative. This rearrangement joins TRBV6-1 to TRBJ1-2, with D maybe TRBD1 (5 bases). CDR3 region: CASSPQVGAVYGYTF. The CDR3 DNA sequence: TGTGCCAGCAGTCCCCAGGTAGGGGCGGTCTATGGCTACACCTTC.